These T cell receptor beta chains were read from a single sample in a study of memory CD4+ T cells and cytomegalovirus serostatus. Sequencing was performed with immunoSEQ multiplex PCR; in TCRdb, only in-frame clones are kept and a portion is missing. This table has over 75,000 clones, about 80% appearing once. The sample taken for sequencing was memory CD4+ T cells from blood. Receptors originate from an adult in good health and CMV-seropositive. Each CDR3 is given with its conserved first and last residue. A D gene is named only where the DNA matches it firmly. Clone size is shown for a subset of rows, as once, few, many or a class of expanded clone.

length: 14
size: NA
D: NA
J: TRBJ1-4
V: TRBV19
DNA: TGTGCCAGTAGTTCCGGGACCACTAATGAAAAACTGTTTTTT
CDR3: CASSSGTTNEKLFF

length: 15
size: NA
D: NA
J: TRBJ1-5
V: TRBV7-9
DNA: TGTGCCAGCAGCTTAGGTTTGTCGGTTAATCAGCCCCAGCATTTT
CDR3: CASSLGLSVNQPQHF

length: 16
size: few
D: NA
J: TRBJ1-5
V: TRBV4-3
DNA: TGCGCCAGCAGCCCCCAATGGCCCTCATATAATCAGCCCCAGCATTTT
CDR3: CASSPQWPSYNQPQHF

length: 15
size: NA
D: NA
J: TRBJ1-6
V: TRBV6-5
DNA: TGTGCCAGCAGTTACGATCCCAGGGGAAATTCACCCCTCCACTTT
CDR3: CASSYDPRGNSPLHF

length: 14
size: NA
D: TRBD1
J: TRBJ1-1
V: TRBV7-9
DNA: TGTGCCAGCAGCTCCTGGACAGGGGATACTGAAGCTTTCTTT
CDR3: CASSSWTGDTEAFF

length: 11
size: NA
D: TRBD1
J: TRBJ2-5
V: TRBV20-1
DNA: TGCAGCTTTCCAGGGGGAGAGACCCAGTACTTC
CDR3: CSFPGGETQYF

length: 14
size: NA
D: TRBD2
J: TRBJ2-4
V: TRBV6-6
DNA: TGTGCCAGCGGCGGGGGGCTTTTTCAAAACATTCAGTACTTC
CDR3: CASGGGLFQNIQYF

length: 14
size: NA
D: TRBD1
J: TRBJ2-7
V: TRBV29-1
DNA: TGCAGCGTTGCCCTACGGACAGGGGCCTACGAGCAGTACTTC
CDR3: CSVALRTGAYEQYF

length: 13
size: NA
D: NA
J: TRBJ2-7
V: TRBV9
DNA: TGTGCCAGCAGCGTAGGGGACTCCTACGAGCAGTACTTC
CDR3: CASSVGDSYEQYF

length: 17
size: NA
D: NA
J: TRBJ1-1
V: TRBV27
DNA: TGTGCCAGCAGTTTATTGGGGGAGGGGGGGATGAACACTGAAGCTTTCTTT
CDR3: CASSLLGEGGMNTEAFF

length: 13
size: few
D: NA
J: TRBJ1-5
V: TRBV2
DNA: TGTGCCAGCAGTTTGGAGAGCAATCAGCCCCAGCATTTT
CDR3: CASSLESNQPQHF

length: 16
size: NA
D: TRBD2
J: TRBJ2-1
V: TRBV14
DNA: TGTGCCAGCAGTCCATTGGGGACTAGCGGTATCAATGAGCAGTTCTTC
CDR3: CASSPLGTSGINEQFF

length: 15
size: NA
D: TRBD1
J: TRBJ2-3
V: TRBV15
DNA: TGTGCCACCAGCAGAGCGGCAGGGGGAGCAGATACGCAGTATTTT
CDR3: CATSRAAGGADTQYF

length: 15
size: NA
D: NA
J: TRBJ1-2
V: TRBV5-1
DNA: TGCGCCAGCAGCTTGGACGGAGGGCCCTCCTATGGCTACACCTTC
CDR3: CASSLDGGPSYGYTF

length: 14
size: NA
D: NA
J: TRBJ2-7
V: TRBV6-1
DNA: TGTGCCAGCAGTCTTACTACAGGAGTCTACGAGCAGTACTTC
CDR3: CASSLTTGVYEQYF

length: 14
size: NA
D: NA
J: TRBJ1-5
V: TRBV9
DNA: TGTGCCAGCAGCCAGGGAGGGGGGTTTCAGCCCCAGCATTTT
CDR3: CASSQGGGFQPQHF

length: 17
size: NA
D: TRBD2
J: TRBJ2-2
V: TRBV7-3
DNA: TGTGCCAGCAGCTTAGGTCCAACTAGCGGGAGTTCCGGGGAGCTGTTTTTT
CDR3: CASSLGPTSGSSGELFF